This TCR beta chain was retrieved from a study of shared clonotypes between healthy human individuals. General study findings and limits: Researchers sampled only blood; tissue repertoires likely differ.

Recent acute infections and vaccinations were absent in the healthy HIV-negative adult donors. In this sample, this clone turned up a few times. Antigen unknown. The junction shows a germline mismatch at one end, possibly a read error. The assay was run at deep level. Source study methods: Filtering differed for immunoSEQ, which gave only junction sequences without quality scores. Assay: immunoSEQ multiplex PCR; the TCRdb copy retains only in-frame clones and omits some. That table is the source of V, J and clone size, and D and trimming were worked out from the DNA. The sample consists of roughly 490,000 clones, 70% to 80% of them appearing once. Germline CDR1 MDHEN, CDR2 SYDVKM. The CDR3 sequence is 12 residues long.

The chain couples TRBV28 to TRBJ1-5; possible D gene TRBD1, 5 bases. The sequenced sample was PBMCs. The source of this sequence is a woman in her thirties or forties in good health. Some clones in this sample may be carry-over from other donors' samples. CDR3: CASSQGRMSGNF. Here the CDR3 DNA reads TGTGCCAGCAGTCAGGGTAGGATGTCCGGGAATTTT.